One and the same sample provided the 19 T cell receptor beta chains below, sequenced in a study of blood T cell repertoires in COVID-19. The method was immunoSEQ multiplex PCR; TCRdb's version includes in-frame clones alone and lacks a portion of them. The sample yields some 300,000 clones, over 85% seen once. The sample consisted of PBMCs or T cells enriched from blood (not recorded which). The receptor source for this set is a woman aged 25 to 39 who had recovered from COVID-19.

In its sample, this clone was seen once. The CDR3 region is CASSLAEGYTEAFF. The CDR3 DNA sequence: TGCGCCAGCAGCTTGGCCGAGGGATACACTGAAGCTTTCTTT. The chain joins TRBV5-1 to TRBJ1-1; D not resolved. Between the trimmed V and J ends, which lost 0 bases and 3 bases, there was a span of 9 bases. CDR3 length equals 14 residues. CDR1 is SGHRS, CDR2 YFSETQ, per germline.

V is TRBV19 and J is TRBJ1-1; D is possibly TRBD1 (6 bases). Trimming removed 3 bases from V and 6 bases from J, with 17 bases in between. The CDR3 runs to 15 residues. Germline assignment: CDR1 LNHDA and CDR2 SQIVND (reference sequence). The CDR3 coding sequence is TGTGCCAGTAGTATTTCCCAGGGGTTAGGCGCTGAAGCTTTCTTT. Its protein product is CASSISQGLGAEAFF.

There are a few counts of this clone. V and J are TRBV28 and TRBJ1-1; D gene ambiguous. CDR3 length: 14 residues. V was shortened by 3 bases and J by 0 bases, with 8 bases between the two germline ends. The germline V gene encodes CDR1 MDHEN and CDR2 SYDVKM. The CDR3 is CASSFRRLNTEAFF. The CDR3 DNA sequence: TGTGCCAGCAGTTTTCGCAGATTGAACACTGAAGCTTTCTTT.

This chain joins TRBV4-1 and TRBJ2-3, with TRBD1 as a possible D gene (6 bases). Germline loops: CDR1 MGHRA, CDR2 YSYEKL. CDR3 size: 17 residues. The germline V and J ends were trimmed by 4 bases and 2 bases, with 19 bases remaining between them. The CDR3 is CASSRQDRPQSTDTQYF. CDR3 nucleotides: TGCGCCAGCAGCCGCCAGGACAGACCCCAATCCACAGATACGCAGTATTTT.

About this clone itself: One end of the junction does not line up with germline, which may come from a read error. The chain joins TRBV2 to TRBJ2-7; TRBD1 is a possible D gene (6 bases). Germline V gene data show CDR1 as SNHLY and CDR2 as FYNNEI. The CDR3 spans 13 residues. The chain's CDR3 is CASRIESGTPRAF. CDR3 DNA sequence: TGTGCCAGCAGAATAGAGTCCGGGACACCAAGGGCCTTC. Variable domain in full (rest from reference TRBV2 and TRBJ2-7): EPEVTQTPSHQVTQMGQEVILRCVPISNHLYFYWYRQILGQKVEFLVSFYNNEISEKSEIFDDQFSVERPDGSNFTLKIRSTKLEDSAMYFCASRIESGTPRAFGPGTRLTVT.

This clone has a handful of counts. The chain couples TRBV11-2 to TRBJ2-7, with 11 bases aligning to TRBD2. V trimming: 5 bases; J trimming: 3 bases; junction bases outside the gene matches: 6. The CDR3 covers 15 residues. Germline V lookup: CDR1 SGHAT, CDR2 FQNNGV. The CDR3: CASSPTSGRVYEQYF. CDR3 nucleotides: TGTGCCAGCAGCCCCACTAGCGGGAGAGTCTACGAGCAGTACTTC. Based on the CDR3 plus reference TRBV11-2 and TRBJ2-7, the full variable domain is EAGVAQSPRYKIIEKRQSVAFWCNPISGHATLYWYQQILGQGPKLLIQFQNNGVVDDSQLPKDRFSAERLKGVDSTLKIQPAKLEDSAVYLCASSPTSGRVYEQYFGPGTRLTVT.

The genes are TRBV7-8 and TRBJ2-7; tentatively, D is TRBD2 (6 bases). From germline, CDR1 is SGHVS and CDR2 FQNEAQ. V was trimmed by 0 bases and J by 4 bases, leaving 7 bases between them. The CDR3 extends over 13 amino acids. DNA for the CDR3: TGTGCCAGCAGCTTAGCTCTAGCGTACGAGCAGTACTTC. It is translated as CASSLALAYEQYF.

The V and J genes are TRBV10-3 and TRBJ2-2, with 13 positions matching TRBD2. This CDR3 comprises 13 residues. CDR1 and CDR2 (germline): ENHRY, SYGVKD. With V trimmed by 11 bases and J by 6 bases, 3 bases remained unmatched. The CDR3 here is CAGGLAGSGELFF. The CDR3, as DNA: TGTGCCGGGGGACTAGCGGGATCCGGGGAGCTGTTTTTT.

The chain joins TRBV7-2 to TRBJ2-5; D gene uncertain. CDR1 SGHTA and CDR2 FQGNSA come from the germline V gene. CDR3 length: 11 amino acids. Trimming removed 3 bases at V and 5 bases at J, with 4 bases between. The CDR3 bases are TGTGCCAGCAGCTTTTCGGAGACCCAGTACTTC. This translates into CASSFSETQYF.

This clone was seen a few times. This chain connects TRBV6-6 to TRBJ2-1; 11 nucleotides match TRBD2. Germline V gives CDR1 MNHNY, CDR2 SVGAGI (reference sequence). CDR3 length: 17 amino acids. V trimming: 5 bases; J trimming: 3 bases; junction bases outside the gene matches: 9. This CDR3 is CASSLLAGAILYNEQFF. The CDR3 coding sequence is TGTGCCAGCAGTCTACTAGCGGGAGCGATTCTCTACAATGAGCAGTTCTTC.

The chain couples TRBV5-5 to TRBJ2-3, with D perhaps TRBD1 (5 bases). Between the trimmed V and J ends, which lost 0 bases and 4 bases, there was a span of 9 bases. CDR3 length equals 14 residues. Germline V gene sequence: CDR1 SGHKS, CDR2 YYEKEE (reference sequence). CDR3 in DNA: TGTGCCAGCAGCTTGGGGGCAGGGTCAGATACGCAGTATTTT. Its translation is CASSLGAGSDTQYF.

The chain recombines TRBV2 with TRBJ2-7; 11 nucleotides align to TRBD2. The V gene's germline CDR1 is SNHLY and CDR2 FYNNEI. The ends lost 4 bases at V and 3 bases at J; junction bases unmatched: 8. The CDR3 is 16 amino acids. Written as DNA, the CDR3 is TGTGCCAGCAGTGGGGAGACTAGCGGGAAAATCTACGAGCAGTACTTC. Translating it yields CASSGETSGKIYEQYF.

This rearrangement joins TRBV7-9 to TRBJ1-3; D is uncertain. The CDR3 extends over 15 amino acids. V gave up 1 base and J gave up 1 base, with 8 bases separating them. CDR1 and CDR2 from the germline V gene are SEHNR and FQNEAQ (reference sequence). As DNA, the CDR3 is TGTGCCAGCAGCTTAGTCCCCGGTTCTGGAAACACCATATATTTT. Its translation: CASSLVPGSGNTIYF.

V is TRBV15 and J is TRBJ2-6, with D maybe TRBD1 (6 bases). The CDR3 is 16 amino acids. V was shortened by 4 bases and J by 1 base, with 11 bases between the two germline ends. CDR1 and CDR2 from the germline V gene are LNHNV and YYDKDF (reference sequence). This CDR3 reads CATSTTTGSGANVLTF. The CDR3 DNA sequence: TGTGCCACCAGCACCACCACAGGGTCTGGGGCCAACGTCCTGACTTTC. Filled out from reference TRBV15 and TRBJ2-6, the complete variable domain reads DAMVIQNPRYQVTQFGKPVTLSCSQTLNHNVMYWYQQKSSQAPKLLFHYYDKDFNNEADTPDNFQSRRPNTSFCFLDIRSPGLGDTAMYLCATSTTTGSGANVLTFGAGSRLTVL.

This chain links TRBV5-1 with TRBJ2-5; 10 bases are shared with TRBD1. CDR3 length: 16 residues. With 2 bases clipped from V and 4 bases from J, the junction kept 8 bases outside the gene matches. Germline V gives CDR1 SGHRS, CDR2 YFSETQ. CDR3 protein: CASSLNAGQGRETQYF. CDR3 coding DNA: TGCGCCAGCAGCTTAAACGCGGGACAGGGGAGAGAGACCCAGTACTTC. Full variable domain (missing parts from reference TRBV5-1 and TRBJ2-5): KAGVTQTPRYLIKTRGQQVTLSCSPISGHRSVSWYQQTPGQGLQFLFEYFSETQRNKGNFPGRFSGRQFSNSRSEMNVSTLELGDSALYLCASSLNAGQGRETQYFGPGTRLLVL.

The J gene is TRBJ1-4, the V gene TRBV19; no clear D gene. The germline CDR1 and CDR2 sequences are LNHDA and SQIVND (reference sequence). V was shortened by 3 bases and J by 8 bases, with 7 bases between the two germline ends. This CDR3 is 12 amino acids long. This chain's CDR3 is CASSITKEKLFF. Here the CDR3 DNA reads TGTGCCAGTAGTATCACAAAAGAAAAACTGTTTTTT.

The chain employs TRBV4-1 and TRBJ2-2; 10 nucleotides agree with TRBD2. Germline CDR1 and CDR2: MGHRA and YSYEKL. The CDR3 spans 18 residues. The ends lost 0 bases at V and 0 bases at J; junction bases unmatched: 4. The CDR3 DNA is TGCGCCAGCAGCCAAGATCCAGCGGGAGGGCCGAACACCGGGGAGCTGTTTTTT. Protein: CASSQDPAGGPNTGELFF.

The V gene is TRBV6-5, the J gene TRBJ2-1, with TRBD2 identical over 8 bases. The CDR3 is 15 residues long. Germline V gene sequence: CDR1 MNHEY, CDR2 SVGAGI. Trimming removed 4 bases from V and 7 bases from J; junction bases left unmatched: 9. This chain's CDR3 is CASSFPGLGDNEQFF. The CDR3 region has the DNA TGTGCCAGCAGTTTCCCGGGACTAGGTGATAATGAGCAGTTCTTC.

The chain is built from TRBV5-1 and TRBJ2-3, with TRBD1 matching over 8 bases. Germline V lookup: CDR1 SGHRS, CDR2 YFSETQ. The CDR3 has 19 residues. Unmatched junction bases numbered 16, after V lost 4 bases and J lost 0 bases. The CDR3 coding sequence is TGCGCCAGCAGCCCTCGCCCCCCACAGACAGGGGAGAGCACAGATACGCAGTATTTT. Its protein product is CASSPRPPQTGESTDTQYF.